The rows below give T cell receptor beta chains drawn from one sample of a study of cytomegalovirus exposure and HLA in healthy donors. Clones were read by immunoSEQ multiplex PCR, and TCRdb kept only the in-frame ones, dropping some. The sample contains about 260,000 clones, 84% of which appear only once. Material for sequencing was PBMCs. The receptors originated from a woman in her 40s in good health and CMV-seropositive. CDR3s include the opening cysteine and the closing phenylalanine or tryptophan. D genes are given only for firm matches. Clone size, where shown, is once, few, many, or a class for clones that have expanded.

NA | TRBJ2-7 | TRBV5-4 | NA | TGTGCCAGCAGCATAACAGGGTCCCACGAGCAGTACTTC | CASSITGSHEQYF
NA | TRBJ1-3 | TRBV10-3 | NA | TGTGCCATCACTAGCGGTTCGACAGGAGGAAACACCATATATTTT | CAITSGSTGGNTIYF
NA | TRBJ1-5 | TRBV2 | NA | TGTGCCAGCAGTGAAGCGGAGGTTATTAGCAATCAGCCCCAGCATTTT | CASSEAEVISNQPQHF
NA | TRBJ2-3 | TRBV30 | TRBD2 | TGTGCCTGGAGTGTACAGAGGACTAGCGGGGGGAGCACAGATACGCAGTATTTT | CAWSVQRTSGGSTDTQYF
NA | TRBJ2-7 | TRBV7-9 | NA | TGTGCCAGCAGCTTACAACGGACAAGCTCCTACGAGCAGTACTTC | CASSLQRTSSYEQYF
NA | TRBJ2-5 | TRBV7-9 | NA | TGTGCCAGCAGCTTAGAAGCAGGGTGGCAGACCCAGTACTTC | CASSLEAGWQTQYF
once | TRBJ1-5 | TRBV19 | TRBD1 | TGTGCCAGTAGTATTGTAGGGGGCGTTAATCAGCCCCAGCATTTT | CASSIVGGVNQPQHF
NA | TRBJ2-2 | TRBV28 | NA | TGTGCCAGCAGTTTGGACAGACCGAACACCGGGGAGCTGTTTTTT | CASSLDRPNTGELFF
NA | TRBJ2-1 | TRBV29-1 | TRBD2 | TGCAGCGCGGGACTAGTCAGCAATGAGCAGTTCTTC | CSAGLVSNEQFF
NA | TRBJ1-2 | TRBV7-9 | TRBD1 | TGTGCCAGCAGCTTAGTGCTGGGACAGCACTATGGCTACACCTTC | CASSLVLGQHYGYTF
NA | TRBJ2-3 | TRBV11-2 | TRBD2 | TGTGCCAGCAGTTATACTAGCGGGAGACGGCCAGATACGCAGTATTTT | CASSYTSGRRPDTQYF
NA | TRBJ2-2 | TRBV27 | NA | TGTGCCAGCAGGCCCCCGTTCCAGGGGCATAACGGGGAGCTGTTTTTT | CASRPPFQGHNGELFF
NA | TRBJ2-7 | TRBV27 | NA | TGTGCCAGCAGTCAGTTCTACGAGCAGTACTTC | CASSQFYEQYF
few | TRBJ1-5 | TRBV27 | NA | TGTGCCAGCAGTCGGGTCCAGGGGAGCAATCAGCCCCAGCATTTT | CASSRVQGSNQPQHF
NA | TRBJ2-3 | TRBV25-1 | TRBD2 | TGTGCCAGCAGTGAATATAGCGGGAGAGTCACAGATACGCAGTATTTT | CASSEYSGRVTDTQYF
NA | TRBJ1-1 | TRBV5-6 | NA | TGTGCCAGCAGCTGGAGGGATGTGAGAACTGAAGCTTTCTTT | CASSWRDVRTEAFF
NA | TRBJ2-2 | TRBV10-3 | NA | TGTGCCATCAGAGTACAGGGACCCGGGGAGCTGTTTTTT | CAIRVQGPGELFF
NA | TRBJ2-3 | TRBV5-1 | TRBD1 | TGCGCCAGCAGCTCCGACAGGGTACCTGGAGATACGCAGTATTTT | CASSSDRVPGDTQYF
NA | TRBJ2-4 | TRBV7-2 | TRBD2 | TGTGCCAGCAGCGCTAGCGGGATGATATCCAAAAACATTCAGTACTTC | CASSASGMISKNIQYF
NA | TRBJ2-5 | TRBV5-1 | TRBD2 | TGCGCCAGCAGCCCTGAGGGGCTAGCGGGAGTGGAACAAGAGACCCAGTACTTC | CASSPEGLAGVEQETQYF
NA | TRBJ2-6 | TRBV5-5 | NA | TGTGCCAGCAGCTTGTTTATCGGCTCTGGGGCCAACGTCCTGACTTTC | CASSLFIGSGANVLTF
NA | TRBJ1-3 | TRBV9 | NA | TGTGCCAGCAGCGTAGAACAGGGCGGAAACACCATATATTTT | CASSVEQGGNTIYF
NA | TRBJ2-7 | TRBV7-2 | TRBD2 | TGTGCCAGCAGCTTAGTCGCTAGCGGGAGAGACGAGCAGTACTTC | CASSLVASGRDEQYF
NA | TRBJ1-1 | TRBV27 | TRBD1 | TGTGCCAGCAGTACGCTGACAGGGTGGAACACTGAAGCTTTCTTT | CASSTLTGWNTEAFF
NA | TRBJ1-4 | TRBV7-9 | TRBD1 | TGTGCCAGCAGCTTCGGACAGGGTTTGGGAAAACTGTTTTTT | CASSFGQGLGKLFF
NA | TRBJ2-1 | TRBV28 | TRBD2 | TGTGCCAGCAGTTCGGGAAGCGGGAGGGGGACCTACAATGAGCAGTTCTTC | CASSSGSGRGTYNEQFF
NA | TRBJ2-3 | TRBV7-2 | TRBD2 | TGTGCCAGCAGCGACAGCGGGAGGAACACAGATACGCAGTATTTT | CASSDSGRNTDTQYF
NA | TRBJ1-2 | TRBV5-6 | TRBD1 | TGTGCCAGCAGCGCTTTGCAGGGGGCCTGGGGCTACACCTTC | CASSALQGAWGYTF
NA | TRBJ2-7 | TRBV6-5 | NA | TGTGCCAGCAGTTACGGCAGGGAATACGAGCAGTACTTC | CASSYGREYEQYF
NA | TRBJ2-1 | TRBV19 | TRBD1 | TGTGCCAGTAGTATACTACCGGGACAGGGAGACAATGAGCAGTTCTTC | CASSILPGQGDNEQFF
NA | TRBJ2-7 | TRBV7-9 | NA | TGTGCCAGCAGCCTACACGAATCAGGCGAGCAGTACTTC | CASSLHESGEQYF
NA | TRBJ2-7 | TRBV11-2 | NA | TGTGCCAGCAGCTTAGGAGGGATTGCGTCCGAGCAGTACTTC | CASSLGGIASEQYF
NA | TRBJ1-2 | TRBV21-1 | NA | TGTGCCAGCAGCAGAAACTCCAAACCAAGCTATGGCTACACCTTC | CASSRNSKPSYGYTF
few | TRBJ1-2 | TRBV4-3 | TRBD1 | TGCGCCAGCAGGGAGGACAGGATGCTAAACTATGGCTACACCTTC | CASREDRMLNYGYTF
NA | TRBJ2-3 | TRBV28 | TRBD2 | TGTGCCAGCAGTGCGCGACTAGCGGGGCGCACAGATACGCAGTATTTT | CASSARLAGRTDTQYF
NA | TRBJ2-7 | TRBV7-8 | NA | TGTGCCAGCAGCTTAGGTGATAGCGCTTACGAGCAGTACTTC | CASSLGDSAYEQYF
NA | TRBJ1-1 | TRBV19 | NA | TGTGCCAGTAGTCCTCAGGGTTCGGGCACTGAAGCTTTCTTT | CASSPQGSGTEAFF
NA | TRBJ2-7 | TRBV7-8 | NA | TGTGCCAGCAGCTTAGTCCCTTACGAGCAGTACTTC | CASSLVPYEQYF
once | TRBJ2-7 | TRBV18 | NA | TGTGCCAGCTCACTTCAGGACAGCCCCTACGAGCAGTACTTC | CASSLQDSPYEQYF
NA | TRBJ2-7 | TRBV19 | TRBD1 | TGTGCCAGTAGTATATCAGGGGGCGAGGACGAGCAGTACTTC | CASSISGGEDEQYF
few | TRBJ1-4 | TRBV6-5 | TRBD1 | TGTGCCAGCAGTTACCGGGACAGGGTTGGAGAAAAACTGTTTTTT | CASSYRDRVGEKLFF
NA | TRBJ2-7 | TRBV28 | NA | TGTGCCAGCAGTTTGGGGAGGGGGGGAGAATACGAGCAGTACTTC | CASSLGRGGEYEQYF
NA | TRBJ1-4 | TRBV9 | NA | TGTGCCAGCAGCGCAGGGGTTAGGTCTAATGAAAAACTGTTTTTT | CASSAGVRSNEKLFF
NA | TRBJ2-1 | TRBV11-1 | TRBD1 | TGTGCCAGCAGCTTAGCACATCCCGGGACAGGGAGCAATGAGCAGTTCTTC | CASSLAHPGTGSNEQFF
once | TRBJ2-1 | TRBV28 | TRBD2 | TGTGCCAGCAGTTCCTCGACTAGCGGGAGGGGATGGACCTACAATGAGCAGTTCTTC | CASSSSTSGRGWTYNEQFF
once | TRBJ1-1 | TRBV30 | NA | TGTGCCTGGAGTAGGGGGGGGAGCGCTGAAGCTTTCTTT | CAWSRGGSAEAFF
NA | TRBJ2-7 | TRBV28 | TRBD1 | TGTGCCAGCAGATCCTGGGACAGGGCCCACGAGCAGTACTTC | CASRSWDRAHEQYF
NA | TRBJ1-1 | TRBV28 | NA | TGTGCCAGCAGCCCACGGGGTCCGTGGAACACTGAAGCTTTCTTT | CASSPRGPWNTEAFF